This entry is about one T cell receptor (beta chain). Its specific antigen is unknown. Base quality data are lacking; no much larger clone is found one base away. The immunoSEQ Assay, a bias-controlled multiplex PCR, was used to amplify TCRbeta CDR3 regions from genomic DNA. As for the authors' bioinformatics: Nucleated cell counts per sample were estimated from amplification of reference gene primers within the assay. To quantify the absolute abundance of each unique TCRbeta CDR3 rearrangement, sequence reads were collapsed and filtered. For each sample, productive Simpson clonality was calculated by taking the square root of Simpson's diversity index across productive rearrangements. In TCRdb, the immuneACCESS table is reduced to in-frame sequences with V and J assigned. These tables do not hold every clone; where another copy was compared, an unresolved V gene accounts for under half, and the others remain unexplained. V and J calls and clone size are as listed in that table; D and trimming were resolved from the DNA. This sample gives about 250,000 clones in total; 70% to 90% of them show up just once. The ten largest clones capture around 1.7% of the sample.

Enrolling through a virtual design, the prospective study's participants ranged in age from roughly 18 to 95 years and lived across more than 20 United States geographic areas. Cohort assignment in the prospective study relied on participant-reported clinical history from a screening survey and a study questionnaire. Recovered participants in ImmuneRACE Cohort 3 were defined by two consecutive negative NP/OP PCR tests, clearance by a healthcare professional, or resolution of symptoms. Each participant in the prospective study had whole blood, serum and a nasopharyngeal or oropharyngeal swab collected by mobile phlebotomists. Prospective study participants could optionally give additional blood draws and questionnaires over a roughly 2-month period. Before DNA extraction, prospective study blood samples were shipped either frozen or at room temperature. These data come from a study of blood T cell repertoires in COVID-19 (dated by TCRdb to about 2020). Regarding the study in general: Collaborator samples came from the United States, Italy and Spain and covered acute and convalescent phases of COVID-19. The repertoires were released in a freely available public database meant as a resource for research on the immune response to SARS-CoV-2. The dataset comprised deeply sampled blood TCRbeta repertoires from subjects exposed to, actively infected with, or recovered from COVID-19. Sample metadata almost always included a de-identified subject ID, COVID-19 status, age in years and sex. The samples were drawn from two sources: the first 160 participants of the ongoing ImmuneRACE study, and some 1,300 subjects contributed by 6 global collaborators. HLA class I and class II types, where available, came from metadata supplied by the sample provider rather than from assay-based typing. The material from the prospective study consisted of cDNA or gDNA derived from T cells, B-cell-depleted T cells, or PBMCs. The study at large found these results: The quantity of clinical and demographic metadata differed by source and by participant and was supplied without curation.

CDR1 KGHSH and CDR2 LQKENI were looked up in the germline V gene. V is shortened by 3 bases, J by 6 bases, and the region joining them spans 16 bases. Its CDR3 holds 15 amino acids, cysteine through phenylalanine. Just CDR3 DNA is preserved here, 45 bases in frame from base 1. The receptor was derived from a man aged 40-49 years who had recovered from COVID-19. The chain employs TRBV18 and TRBJ2-3; the D segment could be TRBD2, given 6 matching bases. Sequenced input: PBMCs or T cells enriched from blood (not recorded which). This receptor has the CDR3 CASSPSGTPGDTQYF. In nucleotide form, the sequence is TGTGCCAGCTCACCCTCCGGGACTCCGGGGGATACGCAGTATTTT. When the CDR3 is completed using the reference TRBV18 and TRBJ2-3 genes on either side, the full variable domain is NAGVMQNPRHLVRRRGQEARLRCSPMKGHSHVYWYRQLPEEGLKFMVYLQKENIIDESGMPKERFSAEFPKEGPSILRIQQVVRGDSAAYFCASSPSGTPGDTQYFGPGTRLTVL.